These 20 T cell receptor beta chains share one sample of origin, sequenced in a study of identical twins. One entry per CDR3 protein results from TCRdb running MiXCR on the 5' RACE reads. The table lists under 1 million distinct CDR3 sequences, about 12% of them singletons, with roughly 1.5% in the top ten. These data were also reused for a study on yellow fever vaccine responses in identical twins.

Sequencing used PBMCs. These receptor sequences come from a woman aged 18-29 years in good health.

At least ten counts were recorded for this clonotype. V and J are TRBV29-1 and TRBJ2-2; D might be TRBD2 (5 bases). The CDR3 runs to 14 residues. Per the germline V gene, CDR1 is SQVTM and CDR2 is ANQGSEA. V dropped 3 bases and J dropped 4 bases, with 12 bases sitting between them. The DNA for the CDR3 is TGCAGCGTTGAGGCCTTCCGGGGCACCGGGGAGCTGTTTTTT. Its protein product is CSVEAFRGTGELFF.

The chain carries TRBV6-1 and TRBJ1-6; 10 bases match TRBD1. This CDR3 region has 15 residues. Germline-derived CDR1 and CDR2 are MNHNS and SASEGT. V was pared by 7 bases and J by 10 bases, with 10 bases of the junction left unmatched. The CDR3 sequence: CASTPGQGLRSPLHF. As DNA, the CDR3 is TGTGCCAGCACCCCGGGACAGGGGTTGCGCTCACCCCTCCACTTT.

This clonotype was detected many times. The J gene is TRBJ1-2, the V gene TRBV7-8, with TRBD1 matching over 8 bases. The V segment lost 5 bases and the J segment 5 bases; nucleotides outside the gene matches: 7. This CDR3 comprises 14 residues. Germline CDR1 is SGHVS and CDR2 is FQNEAQ. The chain's CDR3 is CASSGGGQGYGYTF. The CDR3 coding sequence is TGTGCCAGCAGCGGAGGAGGACAGGGTTATGGCTACACCTTC.

The chain links TRBV10-3 to TRBJ2-7; possible D gene TRBD2, 6 bases. The length of the CDR3 is 14 residues. Trimming removed 5 bases from V and 4 bases from J, with 15 bases in between. Looked up from germline, CDR1 is ENHRY and CDR2 is SYGVKD. CDR3 sequence reads: CAISPLAEFYEQYF. The CDR3 DNA reads as TGTGCCATCAGTCCATTAGCGGAATTTTACGAGCAGTACTTC.

This chain links TRBV25-1 with TRBJ2-1; 14 bases map to TRBD2. The CDR3 is made up of 13 amino acids. CDR1 and CDR2 (germline): MGHDK, SYGVNS. J was trimmed by 9 bases and V by 6 bases; bases with no gene match: 1. The CDR3: CASRGTSGGEQFF. The CDR3 nucleotides are TGTGCCAGCAGGGGGACTAGCGGGGGTGAGCAGTTCTTC.

This clonotype was detected many times. The CDR3 sequence: CASSPPDSTDTQYF. DNA of the CDR3: TGTGCCAGCAGCCCCCCTGACAGCACAGATACGCAGTATTTT. The chain joins TRBV12-3 or TRBV12-4 to TRBJ2-3; D gene uncertain. The ends were cut back, 6 bases at V and 0 bases at J, with 10 bases in the middle. The CDR3 covers 14 residues.

This clonotype was detected many times. The chain recombines TRBV20-1 with TRBJ2-1; 10 bases line up with TRBD1. The CDR3 sequence is 15 residues long. Looked up from germline, CDR1 is DFQATT and CDR2 is SNEGSKA (reference sequence). Losses at the gene ends were 6 bases for V and 4 bases for J; bases not matched to a gene: 9. In nucleotides, the CDR3 is TGCAGTGCAACCCCCGGGACAGGGGTTTACAATGAGCAGTTCTTC. This gives the protein CSATPGTGVYNEQFF.

This clonotype has more than one count but fewer than ten. The chain uses TRBV3-1 and TRBJ2-1, with D hard to call. V was trimmed by 7 bases and J by 5 bases, leaving 18 bases between them. Per the germline V gene, CDR1 is LGHDT and CDR2 is YNNKEL (reference sequence). This CDR3 has 15 residues. This CDR3 is CASTGSGLPNNEQFF. DNA of the CDR3: TGTGCCAGCACCGGTAGTGGGCTCCCCAACAATGAGCAGTTCTTC.

This clonotype was detected many times. The chain is built from TRBV29-1 and TRBJ1-1, with D hard to call. Germline values: CDR1 SQVTM, CDR2 ANQGSEA. CDR3 length: 10 amino acids. Trimming stripped 4 bases from V and 2 bases from J, with 2 bases between. CDR3 sequence: CSVGNTEAFF. CDR3 DNA sequence: TGCAGCGTTGGTAACACTGAAGCTTTCTTT.

This clonotype was detected many times. The genes are TRBV7-2 and TRBJ2-1, with 10 bases that match TRBD2. CDR1 and CDR2 from the germline V gene are SGHTA and FQGNSA. V lost 5 bases and J lost 0; bases outside the gene matches: 7. The CDR3 runs to 17 residues. DNA for the CDR3: TGTGCCAGCAGCCCTCTCGGACTAGCGGCCTCCTACAATGAGCAGTTCTTC. Protein: CASSPLGLAASYNEQFF.

This clonotype occurred a few times. V is TRBV10-3 and J is TRBJ2-1; D is ambiguous. The CDR3 spans 12 residues. The V gene lost 7 bases and the J gene lost 5 bases, with 9 bases spanning the gap. The germline V gene encodes CDR1 ENHRY and CDR2 SYGVKD. CDR3: CAIKNSNNEQFF. In DNA, the CDR3 is TGTGCCATCAAGAACAGTAACAATGAGCAGTTCTTC.

This clonotype has a handful of counts. The chain uses TRBV12-3 or TRBV12-4 and TRBJ2-3; D unclear. V shed 11 bases and J shed 6 bases, with 9 bases lying between them. This CDR3 contains 10 residues. The CDR3 reads CACKLDTQYF. The CDR3 DNA is TGTGCCTGCAAACTGGATACGCAGTATTTT.

This rearrangement joins TRBV6-2 or TRBV6-3 to TRBJ1-5; TRBD1 matches 9 bases. The CDR3 covers 15 residues. Looked up from germline, CDR1 is MNHEY and CDR2 is SVGEGT. J was trimmed by 5 bases and V by 2 bases; bases with no gene match: 4. The CDR3: CASSYEGTGYQPQHF. As DNA, the CDR3 is TGTGCCAGCAGTTACGAGGGGACAGGGTATCAGCCCCAGCATTTT.

This clonotype has a handful of counts. This chain joins TRBV11-2 and TRBJ2-1; D is perhaps TRBD2 (6 bases). Germline assignment: CDR1 SGHAT and CDR2 FQNNGV. CDR3 size: 15 residues. V lost 1 base to trimming and J lost 6 bases, with 13 bases between them. The CDR3 DNA is TGTGCCAGCAGCTTAGGTGGGAGGATGTCCAATGAGCAGTTCTTC. It yields the protein CASSLGGRMSNEQFF.

This sequence joins TRBV27 and TRBJ2-7; no reliable D call. The CDR3 is made up of 13 amino acids. CDR1 is MNHEY, CDR2 SMNVEV, per germline (reference sequence). V was cut by 5 bases and J by 0 bases, with 8 bases left in between. The CDR3 DNA follows: TGTGCCAGCAGTCCCCTCAACTCCTACGAGCAGTACGTC. This sequence encodes CASSPLNSYEQYV.

Regarding this clonotype: A read error may produce the germline difference seen at one junction end. The chain couples TRBV12-3 or TRBV12-4 to TRBJ2-5; D might be TRBD1 or TRBD2, each matching 5 bases. CDR3 size: 14 residues. CDR3 bases: TGTGCCAGCACCTGGGGGTCTGCGACGGGGTCCCAGCACTTC. It yields the protein CASTWGSATGSQHF.

This clonotype was seen repeatedly, ten times or more. CDR3 amino acids: CASSLAPRVGTEAFF. CDR3 bases: TGTGCCAGCAGCTTAGCCCCCAGGGTGGGCACTGAAGCTTTCTTT. The chain links TRBV7-9 to TRBJ1-1; D might be TRBD1 (5 bases). V shed 0 bases and J shed 4 bases, with 12 bases lying between them. The CDR3 consists of 15 residues. Germline assignment: CDR1 SEHNR and CDR2 FQNEAQ (reference sequence). The full variable domain, rest sourced from reference TRBV7-9 and TRBJ1-1, is DTGVSQNPRHKITKRGQNVTFRCDPISEHNRLYWYRQTLGQGPEFLTYFQNEAQLEKSRLLSDRFSAERPKGSFSTLEIQRTEQGDSAMYLCASSLAPRVGTEAFFGQGTRLTVV.

The J gene is TRBJ2-5, the V gene TRBV5-1; 7 bases agree with TRBD1. With 1 base clipped from V and 1 base from J, the junction kept 4 bases outside the gene matches. The CDR3 length is 15 residues. The germline CDR1 and CDR2 sequences are SGHRS and YFSETQ. In DNA, the CDR3 is TGCGCCAGCAGCTTGTGGGGACAGAGCCAAGAGACCCAGTACTTC. Its protein is CASSLWGQSQETQYF. Looking up the rest from reference TRBV5-1 and TRBJ2-5 gives the full variable domain: KAGVTQTPRYLIKTRGQQVTLSCSPISGHRSVSWYQQTPGQGLQFLFEYFSETQRNKGNFPGRFSGRQFSNSRSEMNVSTLELGDSALYLCASSLWGQSQETQYFGPGTRLLVL.

This clonotype was found a few times. The V gene is TRBV15, the J gene TRBJ2-1, with 12 bases matching TRBD2. J was trimmed by 13 bases and V by 3 bases; bases with no gene match: 4. The germline CDR1 and CDR2 sequences are LNHNV and YYDKDF (reference sequence). The CDR3 has 13 amino acids. The DNA of the CDR3 is TGTGCCACCAGCAGGAGGACTAGCGGGGACCAGTTCTTC. It yields the protein CATSRRTSGDQFF.

This clonotype has more than one count but fewer than ten. The CDR3 loop reads CASSEASAGGDTQYF. The DNA for the CDR3 is TGTGCCAGCAGTGAAGCTTCAGCGGGGGGGGATACGCAGTATTTT. The chain is built from TRBV6-1 and TRBJ2-3; 10 bases map to TRBD2. Germline CDR1 is MNHNS and CDR2 is SASEGT. The ends lost 0 bases at V and 6 bases at J; junction bases unmatched: 3. The CDR3 loop spans 15 amino acids.